What follows describes a single T cell receptor beta chain. The target antigen is unknown. The sample is drawn from a study of graft-versus-host responses after intestinal transplantation. Study information: Each transplant was multivisceral, liver-intestinal, or isolated intestinal. Anti-thymocyte globulin was used for induction in all recipients, who then took tacrolimus and steroids for roughly 3 years. Study-level points and caveats: Investigators detected GvH clones in recipient marrow, with some emerging earlier in ileum or blood.

Sequencing was performed with immunoSEQ multiplex PCR; in TCRdb, only in-frame clones are kept and a portion is missing. The sample lists 80,000 to 90,000 clones, more than 90% occurring once. Between the trimmed V and J ends, which lost 1 base and 0 bases, there was a span of 19 bases. The CDR3 length is 18 residues. The germline V gene has CDR1 KGHSH and CDR2 LQKENI. This clonotype was obtained from a human donor who received an intestinal transplant. This chain connects TRBV18 to TRBJ2-7; D uncertain. The sample here was unstimulated CD4+ T cells sorted from spleen or lymph node cells, taken before intestinal transplant. The CDR3 DNA reads TGTGCCAGCTCACCACTCCCCGGCGGCGGAGATAGCTCCTACGAGCAGTACTTC. This sequence encodes CASSPLPGGGDSSYEQYF.